Listed below are T cell receptor beta chains from one sample, sequenced in a study of OX40 agonist ivuxolimab in advanced cancers. Repertoires were generated with immunoSEQ multiplex PCR, while TCRdb's copy carries only in-frame clones and drops some. In the table there are around 92,000 clones, roughly 80% of which are singletons. Sequences were derived from CD4+ or CD8+ T cells sorted from blood, sampled in a trial of the OX40 agonist ivuxolimab. The receptors originated from an adult with an advanced solid tumor such as melanoma, head and neck, liver or kidney cancer. Both conserved end residues are part of each CDR3. Fields, in order: J gene, D gene, clone size, V gene, CDR3 DNA, CDR3 protein. The D gene is left open where the match is weak. A clone size is listed for some rows: how often the clone was seen (once, few, many), or a class if it is expanded.

>TRBJ1-1|.|.|TRBV7-2
TGTGCCAGCAGCTTGGACGGATCCGACAGCCCCGAAGCTTTCTTT
CASSLDGSDSPEAFF
>TRBJ1-1|.|once|TRBV5-4
TGTGCCAGCAGCCAAAAAGTCAGGGACACTGAAGCTTTCTTT
CASSQKVRDTEAFF
>TRBJ2-2|.|.|TRBV11-2
TGTGCCAGCAGTTGGACAGCGGGGAACGGGGAGCTGTTTTTT
CASSWTAGNGELFF
>TRBJ2-1|.|once|TRBV7-2
TGTGCCAGCAGCTTAGGTCAGTGGCCCGGGGATCGGGATGAGCAGTTCTTC
CASSLGQWPGDRDEQFF
>TRBJ2-1|.|.|TRBV28
TGTGCCAGCAGTTCGTACAGGGCTAACAATGAGCAGTTCTTC
CASSSYRANNEQFF
>TRBJ1-5|.|.|TRBV30
TGTGCCTGGAGTGGCTATTTCAATCAGCCCCAGCATTTT
CAWSGYFNQPQHF
>TRBJ1-5|.|once|TRBV20-1
TGCAGTGCTAGAAATACCGGGCCCCAGCATTTT
CSARNTGPQHF
>TRBJ2-7|TRBD1|once|TRBV7-2
TGTGCCAGCAGCATGGGGACAGGGAACTACGAGCAGTACTTC
CASSMGTGNYEQYF
>TRBJ2-5|TRBD2|.|TRBV10-3
TGTGCCATCAGGGAAGCGGGGGGGTCTAGAGAGACCCAGTACTTC
CAIREAGGSRETQYF
>TRBJ2-1|.|.|TRBV11-2
TGTGCCAGCAGCTTAGATGAGGCGGGGGCATTGCACTGGAATGAGCAGTTCTTC
CASSLDEAGALHWNEQFF
>TRBJ1-2|TRBD1|.|TRBV6-6
TGTGCCAGCAGTTACAGCCGGGACAGGTCGTATGGCTACACCTTC
CASSYSRDRSYGYTF
>TRBJ1-2|.|.|TRBV10-1
TGCGCCAGCAGTGAGAGGACTAACTATGGCTACACCTTC
CASSERTNYGYTF
>TRBJ2-3|.|.|TRBV4-3
TGCGCCAGCAGCCGGCGGGGCCTGCCTAGCACAGATACGCAGTATTTT
CASSRRGLPSTDTQYF
>TRBJ1-1|.|.|TRBV19
TGTGCCAGTAGTATACCGGGGGGGTGGACTGAAGCTTTCTTT
CASSIPGGWTEAFF
>TRBJ1-5|.|once|TRBV7-9
TGTGCCAGCAGCTTAGGTGCAGCTAATCAGCCCCAGCATTTT
CASSLGAANQPQHF
>TRBJ2-5|.|.|TRBV11-2
TGTGCCAGCAGAAATTTAGGGGGGGAGACCCAGTACTTC
CASRNLGGETQYF
>TRBJ1-4|.|few|TRBV6-6
TGTGCCAGCAGTTCCCAGGGCGGTGAAAAACTGTTTTTT
CASSSQGGEKLFF
>TRBJ2-2|.|.|TRBV19
TGTGCCAGTAGTATAGCGGGGAGGTACACCGGGGAGCTGTTTTTT
CASSIAGRYTGELFF
>TRBJ2-1|TRBD1|.|TRBV5-1
TGCGCCAGCAGCCCGTCTGGGACAGCCGGGAATGAGCAGTTCTTC
CASSPSGTAGNEQFF
>TRBJ2-7|TRBD2|.|TRBV4-3
TGCGCCAGCAGCCAAGGAAGCGGGGGCCTTACATACGAGCAGTACTTC
CASSQGSGGLTYEQYF
>TRBJ2-6|.|.|TRBV12-5
TGTGCTAGTGCTCCGGGACACCTCTCTGGGGCCAACGTCCTGACTTTC
CASAPGHLSGANVLTF
>TRBJ2-1|TRBD2|.|TRBV5-4
TGTGCCAGCAGCTTGGTTAGCGGCGGGGGCAATGAGCAGTTCTTC
CASSLVSGGGNEQFF
>TRBJ2-3|.|.|TRBV9
TGTGCCAGCAGCGTAGGGGACACGGGGGCGGCAGATACGCAGTATTTT
CASSVGDTGAADTQYF
>TRBJ2-2|TRBD1|.|TRBV5-6
TGTGCCAGCAGCTCGACAGGGGCCCGGACCCCCGGGGAGCTGTTTTTT
CASSSTGARTPGELFF
>TRBJ2-7|.|.|TRBV7-3
TGTGCCAGCAGCTTGACGGGGGCCCCTACCTACGAGCAGTACTTC
CASSLTGAPTYEQYF
>TRBJ2-6|.|.|TRBV4-2
TGTGCCAGCAGCCAACAACAGGGTTCTGGGGCCAACGTCCTGACTTTC
CASSQQQGSGANVLTF
>TRBJ1-2|.|.|TRBV18
TGTGCCAGCTCACCCGACGACTATGGCTACACCTTC
CASSPDDYGYTF
>TRBJ1-1|TRBD1|few|TRBV19
TGTGCCAGTAGTATAGTGGGACAGGGATGGACTGAAGCTTTCTTT
CASSIVGQGWTEAFF
>TRBJ1-2|TRBD1|.|TRBV4-2
TGTGCCAGCAGCCAGGTCGGGACAGGGGGCGCGAGGGGCTACACCTTC
CASSQVGTGGARGYTF
>TRBJ1-6|TRBD1|.|TRBV7-2
TGTGCCACCCGGGACAGGGGTGATTCACCCCTCCACTTT
CATRDRGDSPLHF
>TRBJ1-1|TRBD1|few|TRBV25-1
TGTGCCAGCAGTTACGGGGACAGGATGAACACTGAAGCTTTCTTT
CASSYGDRMNTEAFF
>TRBJ1-2|.|.|TRBV6-5
TGTGCCAGCAGGAGGGAGGGGGAGGACTATGGCTACACCTTC
CASRREGEDYGYTF
>TRBJ2-3|TRBD2|.|TRBV30
TGTGCCTGGACACTTAGCGGGGGAATGTATTTT
CAWTLSGGMYF
>TRBJ2-2|.|.|TRBV2
TGTGCCAGCAGGAGGCTCGGTTTCGGCGGGGAGCTGTTTTTT
CASRRLGFGGELFF
>TRBJ1-2|.|.|TRBV18
TGTGCCAGCTCACTGCAGACGGCCCTTGTCAGCTATGGCTACACCTTC
CASSLQTALVSYGYTF
>TRBJ2-1|TRBD2|.|TRBV14
TGTGCCAGCAGCCAAGCCCGCGGGGGGGTCTACAATGAGCAGTTCTTC
CASSQARGGVYNEQFF
>TRBJ1-1|.|.|TRBV5-8
TGTGCCAGCAGCTTGGCCGTGAACACTGAAGCTTTCTTT
CASSLAVNTEAFF
>TRBJ1-1|.|.|TRBV6-5
TGTGCCAGCAGCCCTCCCGACAGGAACACTGAAGCTTTCTTT
CASSPPDRNTEAFF
>TRBJ2-3|.|.|TRBV28
TGTGCCAGCAGGGACTCTCAAACGGGGGATACGCAGTATTTT
CASRDSQTGDTQYF
>TRBJ2-3|.|.|TRBV5-4
TGTGCCAGCAGCTTTTCCCAGCGGATGTACACAGATACGCAGTATTTT
CASSFSQRMYTDTQYF
>TRBJ2-3|.|.|TRBV5-4
TGTGCCAGCAGCTGGAGGGGGGCGGGAGTAGATACGCAGTATTTT
CASSWRGAGVDTQYF
>TRBJ2-3|.|.|TRBV29-1
TGCAGCGTTGAAACGACTTCAGATACGCAGTATTTT
CSVETTSDTQYF
>TRBJ2-5|.|.|TRBV5-1
TGCGCCAGCAGCTTGGCCAGTGGGGAGACCCAGTACTTC
CASSLASGETQYF
>TRBJ2-5|.|.|TRBV7-2
TGTGCCAGCAGCTTAGCCTGGGGTCCGGGGCAAGAGACCCAGTACTTC
CASSLAWGPGQETQYF
>TRBJ1-5|.|.|TRBV27
TGTGCCAGCAGTACCTCCCAGGCAGGCCAGCCCCAGCATTTT
CASSTSQAGQPQHF
>TRBJ2-1|.|few|TRBV6-1
TGTGCCAGCAGTGTAACAGGTTACAATGAGCAGTTCTTC
CASSVTGYNEQFF
>TRBJ1-4|TRBD1|.|TRBV7-9
TGTGCCAGCAGTCCCCCCCCAGGGGGTGAAAAACTGTTTTTT
CASSPPPGGEKLFF